These 32 T cell receptor beta chains share one sample of origin, sequenced in a study of shared clonotypes between healthy human individuals. Some clones are missing from TCRdb's copy, which holds only in-frame ones; the method was immunoSEQ multiplex PCR. The data show 2 million to 2.5 million clones, 80% to 95% seen once. The sequencing sample was made of naive CD4+ T cells from PBMCs. Subset given: CD45RA+ positively selected. The receptors were sampled from a man between 18 and 29 years old in good health. Some clones in this sample may be carry-over from other donors' samples.

This clone was found once. V gene TRBV9 combines with J gene TRBJ2-7, with 7 bases that match TRBD1. V gave up 0 bases and J gave up 6 bases; unmatched junction bases: 9. CDR3 size: 15 residues. Germline V lookup: CDR1 SGDLS, CDR2 YYNGEE. CDR3 nucleotides: TGTGCCAGCAGCGTAGGGACAGGCCCTCCTGGCGAGCAGTACTTC. Translated, it gives CASSVGTGPPGEQYF.

This rearrangement joins TRBV6-5 to TRBJ1-4, with D perhaps TRBD1 (5 bases). With 2 bases removed from V and 5 bases from J, the gap between germline ends came to 12 bases. Germline values: CDR1 MNHEY, CDR2 SVGAGI. This CDR3 region has 15 residues. CDR3 in DNA: TGTGCCAGCAGTTACGGTCGTCAGGGAAATGAAAAACTGTTTTTT. Amino acid sequence: CASSYGRQGNEKLFF.

V usage is TRBV6-5 and J usage is TRBJ1-5, with 8 bases fitting TRBD1. Germline V gene sequence: CDR1 MNHEY, CDR2 SVGAGI. V gave up 5 bases and J gave up 6 bases; unmatched junction bases: 9. CDR3 length: 15 residues. The CDR3 region is CASSQYRGARQPQHF. In DNA, the CDR3 is TGTGCCAGCAGTCAATACAGGGGGGCACGTCAGCCCCAGCATTTT.

The chain carries TRBV6-5 and TRBJ1-3; D gene ambiguous. V lost 5 bases and J lost 4, with 6 bases in between. Germline V lookup: CDR1 MNHEY, CDR2 SVGAGI. The CDR3 is 12 amino acids. The CDR3 here is CASSPSGNTIYF. CDR3 in DNA: TGTGCCAGCAGTCCGTCAGGAAACACCATATATTTT.

Comments on this clone: Other DNA sequences from this sample encode an identical CDR3 as well. The V call is TRBV18, the J call TRBJ2-3; D unclear. The CDR3 length is 13 residues. Trimming removed 2 bases at V and 1 base at J, with 4 bases between. Germline V gives CDR1 KGHSH, CDR2 LQKENI. CDR3 loop: CASSPGGTDTQYF. CDR3 in DNA: TGTGCCAGCTCACCAGGCGGCACAGATACGCAGTATTTT.

This chain connects TRBV6-6 to TRBJ1-5; perhaps TRBD1 as D (6 bases). The CDR3 is 14 amino acids. V lost 10 bases and J lost 4, with 17 bases in between. The V gene's germline CDR1 is MNHNY and CDR2 SVGAGI (reference sequence). CDR3 loop: CAIRGAGANQPQHF. As DNA, the CDR3 is TGTGCCATCCGAGGGGCAGGGGCAAATCAGCCCCAGCATTTT.

J is TRBJ2-3 and V is TRBV7-6; 10 bases are shared with TRBD2. This CDR3 spans 17 amino acids. The germline V gene encodes CDR1 SGHVS and CDR2 FNYEAQ. V trimming: 5 bases; J trimming: 1 base; junction bases outside the gene matches: 9. The CDR3 DNA sequence: TGTGCCAGCAGCCCTTTAGCGGGAGGAGTGGGCACAGATACGCAGTATTTT. As protein: CASSPLAGGVGTDTQYF.

This chain links TRBV5-1 with TRBJ2-1; D gene ambiguous. Trimming shortened V by 7 bases and J by 9 bases, and 17 bases separated the two germline ends. The CDR3 consists of 13 residues. Germline V gene data show CDR1 as SGHRS and CDR2 as YFSETQ. The CDR3 here is CASEPAPLSEQFF. The CDR3 DNA is TGCGCCAGCGAGCCGGCCCCACTGTCTGAGCAGTTCTTC.

The chain couples TRBV7-2 to TRBJ2-1; D is uncertain. V was trimmed by 2 bases and J by 1 base, leaving 9 bases between them. Germline V gene lookup returns CDR1 SGHTA and CDR2 FQGNSA. This CDR3 contains 15 residues. The CDR3 protein is CASSLRADSYNEQFF. CDR3 DNA: TGTGCCAGCAGCTTAAGGGCGGATTCCTACAATGAGCAGTTCTTC.

J is TRBJ2-7 and V is TRBV19, with no clear D. The V gene's germline CDR1 is LNHDA and CDR2 SQIVND (reference sequence). Trimming cost V 3 bases and J 2 bases, with 8 bases left between them. The CDR3 covers 13 residues. CDR3 region: CASSISPTYEQYF. The CDR3 region has the DNA TGTGCCAGTAGTATCAGTCCCACCTACGAGCAGTACTTC.

The chain employs TRBV7-2 and TRBJ2-5, with D perhaps given as TRBD1 or TRBD2 (6 bases each). The V and J ends lost 5 bases and 5 bases respectively, with 15 bases between them. Germline V gives CDR1 SGHTA, CDR2 FQGNSA. The CDR3 is made up of 14 amino acids. CDR3 sequence: CASSQVTGTETQYF. The CDR3 nucleotides are TGTGCCAGCAGCCAAGTCACAGGGACTGAGACCCAGTACTTC.

This clone is a singleton in its sample. This chain uses TRBV9 with TRBJ1-3, with no clear D. Per the germline V gene, CDR1 is SGDLS and CDR2 is YYNGEE. This CDR3 comprises 11 residues. With 8 bases removed from V and 9 bases from J, the gap between germline ends came to 12 bases. The CDR3 loop is CASRSGSTIYF. The CDR3, as DNA: TGTGCCAGTAGGAGCGGGAGCACCATATATTTT.

The CDR3 coding sequence is TGTGTCCCTGGGGCAGGGCAGACAGATACGCAGTATTTT. It specifies CVPGAGQTDTQYF. This chain joins TRBV6-6 and TRBJ2-3, with D perhaps TRBD1 (5 bases). Germline V gene data show CDR1 as MNHNY and CDR2 as SVGAGI (reference sequence). The CDR3 contains 13 residues.

The chain recombines TRBV5-1 with TRBJ1-1; D uncertain. Germline CDR1 SGHRS, CDR2 YFSETQ. Trimming removed 5 bases from V and 1 base from J, with 12 bases in between. CDR3 size: 14 residues. The CDR3 reads CASRTGGPNTEAFF. The CDR3 DNA reads as TGCGCCAGCAGAACTGGAGGGCCGAACACTGAAGCTTTCTTT.

For this clone: The sample holds other DNA sequences that translate to the same CDR3. The rearrangement uses TRBV7-2 and TRBJ2-1; D unresolved. This CDR3 comprises 13 residues. V lost 1 base, J lost 4 bases, and 5 bases lay in between. CDR1 and CDR2 from the germline V gene are SGHTA and FQGNSA. The CDR3 coding sequence is TGTGCCAGCAGCTTAGGTTCTTACAATGAGCAGTTCTTC. It codes for CASSLGSYNEQFF.

The rearrangement links TRBV5-4 to TRBJ2-7; TRBD1 is a possible D gene (6 bases). CDR1 SGHNT and CDR2 YYREEE come from the germline V gene (reference sequence). The CDR3 extends over 15 amino acids. Trimming took off 5 bases at V and 1 base at J, with 16 bases between the two ends. CDR3 loop: CASSSGTHESYEQYF. In DNA form, the CDR3 reads TGTGCCAGCAGTTCCGGGACACACGAATCCTACGAGCAGTACTTC.

This clone was counted only a few times. The chain joins TRBV11-2 to TRBJ2-7; TRBD2 matches at 7 bases. Trimming removed 6 bases from V and 4 bases from J; junction bases left unmatched: 12. This CDR3 spans 15 amino acids. The germline CDR1 and CDR2 sequences are SGHAT and FQNNGV. The CDR3 nucleotides read TGTGCCAGCAGTCCCATAGCGGGCGGGCAATACGAGCAGTACTTC. This sequence encodes CASSPIAGGQYEQYF.

V gene TRBV5-4 combines with J gene TRBJ2-7, with 7 bases lining up with TRBD2. Germline trimming cut 4 bases from V and 3 bases from J; bases unmatched to any gene: 10. Per the germline V gene, CDR1 is SGHNT and CDR2 is YYREEE (reference sequence). CDR3 length: 15 residues. CDR3: CASSPQRGPNYEQYF. The CDR3 nucleotides read TGTGCCAGCAGCCCGCAGCGGGGACCAAACTACGAGCAGTACTTC.

This rearrangement joins TRBV7-2 to TRBJ2-7, with a tentative D call TRBD1 (5 bases). From germline, CDR1 is SGHTA and CDR2 FQGNSA. Trimming pared 1 base from V and 2 bases from J, leaving 9 bases between. There are 14 residues in the CDR3. CDR3 DNA: TGTGCCAGCAGCTTAGTCCCAGGGCCCTACGAGCAGTACTTC. This encodes CASSLVPGPYEQYF.

This clone turned up a few times. This chain connects TRBV4-1 to TRBJ1-1; 7 positions agree with TRBD1. V dropped 2 bases and J dropped 0; count of bases not matched to a gene: 9. In germline, CDR1 is MGHRA, CDR2 YSYEKL. This CDR3 is built from 17 residues. CDR3 DNA sequence: TGCGCCAGCAGCCAACTGCTGACAGGGCCCATGAACACTGAAGCTTTCTTT. It codes for CASSQLLTGPMNTEAFF.

Worth noting for this clone: This same CDR3 is encoded by further DNA sequences in the sample. The V gene is TRBV4-3, the J gene TRBJ2-3; tentative D call: TRBD2 (5 bases). Germline CDR1 reads LGHNA; CDR2 reads YSLEER. This CDR3 spans 15 amino acids. V shed 1 base and J shed 1 base, with 9 bases lying between them. The CDR3 bases are TGCGCCAGCAGCCAAGGTACTAGAGGCACAGATACGCAGTATTTT. Translation gives CASSQGTRGTDTQYF.

V usage is TRBV4-1 and J usage is TRBJ2-1, with D tentatively TRBD2 (6 bases). The CDR3 has 16 amino acids. The V gene lost 2 bases and the J gene lost 8 bases, with 19 bases spanning the gap. Germline CDR1 MGHRA, CDR2 YSYEKL. The CDR3 nucleotides are TGCGCCAGCAGCCAACTATTGACTAGTTCGGGTGATGAGCAGTTCTTC. Its protein is CASSQLLTSSGDEQFF.

J is TRBJ2-5 and V is TRBV2; 9 nucleotides align to TRBD1. V gave up 5 bases and J gave up 3 bases; unmatched junction bases: 4. Germline V gene lookup returns CDR1 SNHLY and CDR2 FYNNEI. This CDR3 spans 14 amino acids. The CDR3 is CASSRQGGEETQYF. For the CDR3, the DNA is TGTGCCAGCAGTCGACAGGGGGGGGAAGAGACCCAGTACTTC.

This sequence joins TRBV11-2 and TRBJ2-1, with D possibly TRBD2 on 5 matching bases. The germline V gene encodes CDR1 SGHAT and CDR2 FQNNGV. The CDR3 is made up of 16 amino acids. Trimming removed 2 bases at V and 4 bases at J, with 15 bases between. CDR3 sequence reads: CASSLRSLAVYNEQFF. The CDR3 DNA is TGTGCCAGCAGCTTACGAAGTCTAGCCGTTTACAATGAGCAGTTCTTC.

This chain connects TRBV6-5 to TRBJ1-1, with 8 bases fitting TRBD1. The CDR3 has 14 amino acids. The V gene end was trimmed by 5 bases and the J gene end by 5 bases; junction bases not matched to a gene: 7. Germline V lookup: CDR1 MNHEY, CDR2 SVGAGI. The CDR3 sequence: CASSADRAMTEAFF. The CDR3 nucleotides are TGTGCCAGCAGTGCGGACAGGGCGATGACTGAAGCTTTCTTT.

This chain uses TRBV9 with TRBJ2-7, with D unresolved. V was shortened by 0 bases and J by 0 bases, with 10 bases between the two germline ends. CDR1 is SGDLS and CDR2 is YYNGEE in the germline V gene. CDR3 size: 15 residues. The DNA for the CDR3 is TGTGCCAGCAGCGTAGAATCAGGTCTCTCCTACGAGCAGTACTTC. This translates into CASSVESGLSYEQYF.

V is TRBV29-1 and J is TRBJ2-4; D gene unclear. This CDR3 contains 16 residues. V lost 7 bases to trimming and J lost 0 bases, with 19 bases between them. From germline, CDR1 is SQVTM and CDR2 ANQGSEA. The CDR3 loop is CSGRNSRPIAKNIQYF. Here the CDR3 DNA reads TGCAGCGGCAGAAACTCTCGGCCCATAGCCAAAAACATTCAGTACTTC.

The chain joins TRBV4-1 to TRBJ2-7; D is possibly TRBD1 (6 bases). Trimming took 0 bases from V and 0 from J, leaving 18 bases between them. This CDR3 region has 18 residues. Germline loops: CDR1 MGHRA, CDR2 YSYEKL. The CDR3 sequence: CASSQDVPDRPSSYEQYF. The CDR3, as DNA: TGCGCCAGCAGCCAAGATGTTCCCGACAGGCCTTCCTCCTACGAGCAGTACTTC.

This chain joins TRBV5-1 and TRBJ1-1; perhaps TRBD1 as D (6 bases). Germline V gives CDR1 SGHRS, CDR2 YFSETQ. V was trimmed by 5 bases and J by 0 bases, leaving 17 bases between them. The CDR3 sequence is 16 residues long. The CDR3 DNA sequence: TGCGCCAGCAGTCCTCGCCCGGGGGCCTTGAACACTGAAGCTTTCTTT. This encodes CASSPRPGALNTEAFF.

DNA of the CDR3: TGTGCCAGCAGTGACGTTGGGGGAGGAAACACCATATATTTT. This translates into CASSDVGGGNTIYF. This rearrangement joins TRBV2 to TRBJ1-3, with a weak D call TRBD1 (5 bases). V was cut by 3 bases and J by 4 bases, with 10 bases left in between. Germline CDR1 and CDR2: SNHLY and FYNNEI. The CDR3 runs to 14 residues.

The sample holds one count of this clone. This chain uses TRBV4-1 with TRBJ2-1; maybe TRBD2 (5 bases). The CDR3 is 16 residues long. V dropped 0 bases and J dropped 5 bases, with 14 bases sitting between them. In germline, CDR1 is MGHRA, CDR2 YSYEKL. The CDR3 sequence is CASSQEVLVLNNEQFF. Written as DNA, the CDR3 is TGCGCCAGCAGCCAAGAAGTACTAGTCCTCAACAATGAGCAGTTCTTC.

This clone occurred once. The chain has TRBV25-1 and TRBJ2-1; 8 bases agree with TRBD1. The ends lost 10 bases at V and 8 bases at J; junction bases unmatched: 10. Germline CDR1 is MGHDK and CDR2 is SYGVNS. This CDR3 is 13 amino acids long. CDR3 residues: CATSGGARDEQFF. CDR3 nucleotide sequence: TGTGCCACCTCAGGGGGCGCCCGGGATGAGCAGTTCTTC.